This is a list of T cell receptor beta chains from one sample in a study of blood T cell repertoires in COVID-19. Generated by immunoSEQ multiplex PCR, the TCRdb table keeps only in-frame clones and is missing some. Among around 140,000 clones, just under 80% were seen once, and the ten largest hold about 1.8%. Sequencing was carried out using peripheral blood. These receptor sequences come from a woman aged 55-69 years with acute or convalescent COVID-19. The conserved cysteine and the conserved F or W are not part of the CDR3 here. The D gene is left open where the match is weak.

TRBD2,TRBV25-1,ASSAGIAGVADTQY
NA,TRBV5-6,ASSFWAEQY
NA,TRBV7-6,ASSSFPLMEADIYEQY
NA,TRBV21-1,ASSKGREGSCYGYT
NA,TRBV28,ASKVWTENTEAF
NA,TRBV5-4,ASSRPGSYGYT
TRBD2,TRBV7-9,ASSPGLAGKETQY
TRBD1,TRBV7-2,ASSSPVDRRGSYEQY
TRBD2,TRBV28,ASLAGVRYEQY
NA,TRBV19,ASIGGPPHEQY
NA,TRBV24-1,ATSDSGGYGYT
TRBD2,TRBV25-1,AIGTSYTGELF
NA,TRBV5-6,ASSSAGVSNQPQH
TRBD2,TRBV7-8,ASSSGTSFFHHRINEQF
NA,TRBV7-3,ASSLSQNQPQH
NA,TRBV4-1,ASKAMGSTGELF
NA,TRBV14,ASSHTDTYNEQF
NA,TRBV10-2,ASDRTRGGGFYEQY
TRBD1,TRBV14,ASSQDWGQGFGYT
NA,TRBV30,AWSVPGPRRQPQH
NA,TRBV5-1,ATKGDGYT
NA,TRBV5-1,ASSWVSGSYEQY
TRBD2,TRBV7-9,ASSLRTSGRAGNEQF
NA,TRBV10-1,ASSESGRDEQF
TRBD1,TRBV7-6,ASSPTLHTGDGYT
TRBD2,TRBV11-2,ASSPIAGLRFNEQF
NA,TRBV6-5,ASSPTGNYGYT
NA,TRBV13,ASSGLSGKPSYNEQF